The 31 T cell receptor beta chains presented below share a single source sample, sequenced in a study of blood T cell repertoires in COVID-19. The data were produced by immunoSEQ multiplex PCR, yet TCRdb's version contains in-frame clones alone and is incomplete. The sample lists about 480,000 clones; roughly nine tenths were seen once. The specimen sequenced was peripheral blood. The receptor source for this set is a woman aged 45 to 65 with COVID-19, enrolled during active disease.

CDR3 sequence reads: CASSLGFGSPLHF. The CDR3 DNA reads TGTGCCAGCAGCTTGGGGTTCGGTTCACCCCTCCACTTT. The V call is TRBV5-6, the J call TRBJ1-6; D is unresolved. The CDR3 contains 13 residues. CDR1 and CDR2 (germline): SGHDT, YYEEEE. The V end was cut by 0 bases, the J end by 9 bases, with 7 bases between.

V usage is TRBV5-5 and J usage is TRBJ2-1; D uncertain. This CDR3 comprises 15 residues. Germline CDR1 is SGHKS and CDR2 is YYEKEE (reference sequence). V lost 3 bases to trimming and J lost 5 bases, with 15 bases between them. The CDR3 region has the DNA TGTGCCAGCAGCTGGGCCCACGCGTCCAACAATGAGCAGTTCTTC. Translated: CASSWAHASNNEQFF.

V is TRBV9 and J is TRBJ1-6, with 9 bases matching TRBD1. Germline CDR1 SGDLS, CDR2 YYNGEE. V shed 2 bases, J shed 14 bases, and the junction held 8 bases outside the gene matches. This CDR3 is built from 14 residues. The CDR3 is CASSVAGTGSALHF. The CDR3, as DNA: TGTGCCAGCAGCGTGGCGGGGACAGGGAGCGCCCTCCACTTT.

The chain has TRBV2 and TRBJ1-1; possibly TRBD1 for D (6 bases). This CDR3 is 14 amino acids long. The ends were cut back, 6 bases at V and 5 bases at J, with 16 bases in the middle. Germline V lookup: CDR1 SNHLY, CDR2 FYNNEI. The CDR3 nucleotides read TGTGCCAGCAGGGGGACACGGGAATTAACTGAAGCTTTCTTT. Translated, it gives CASRGTRELTEAFF.

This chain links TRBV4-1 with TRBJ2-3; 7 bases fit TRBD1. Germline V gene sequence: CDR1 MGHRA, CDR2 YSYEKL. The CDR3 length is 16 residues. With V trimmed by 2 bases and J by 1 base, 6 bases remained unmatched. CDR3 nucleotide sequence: TGCGCCAGCAGCCAACTTAGACAGGGAGGCACAGATACGCAGTATTTT. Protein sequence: CASSQLRQGGTDTQYF.

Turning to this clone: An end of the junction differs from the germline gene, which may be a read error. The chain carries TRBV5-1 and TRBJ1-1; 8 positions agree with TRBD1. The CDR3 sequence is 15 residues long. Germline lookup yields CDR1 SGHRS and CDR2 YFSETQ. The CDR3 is CASSFQQGVKTEAFF. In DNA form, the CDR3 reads TGCGCCAGCAGCTTTCAACAGGGGGTGAAGACTGAAGCTTTCTTT.

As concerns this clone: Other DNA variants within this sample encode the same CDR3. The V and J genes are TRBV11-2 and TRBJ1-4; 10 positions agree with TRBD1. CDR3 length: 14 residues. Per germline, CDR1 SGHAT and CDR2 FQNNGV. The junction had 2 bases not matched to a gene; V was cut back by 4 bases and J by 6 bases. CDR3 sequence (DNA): TGTGCCAGCAGCTATGGGACAGGGGATGAAAAACTGTTTTTT. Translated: CASSYGTGDEKLFF.

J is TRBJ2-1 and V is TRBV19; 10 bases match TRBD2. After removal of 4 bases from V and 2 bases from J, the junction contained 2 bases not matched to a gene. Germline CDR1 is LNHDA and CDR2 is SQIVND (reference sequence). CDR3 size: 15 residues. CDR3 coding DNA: TGTGCCAGTAGTACAAGCGGGGGGGCCTACAATGAGCAGTTCTTC. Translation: CASSTSGGAYNEQFF. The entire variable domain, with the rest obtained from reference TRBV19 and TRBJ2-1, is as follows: DGGITQSPKYLFRKEGQNVTLSCEQNLNHDAMYWYRQDPGQGLRLIYYSQIVNDFQKGDIAEGYSVSREKKESFPLTVTSAQKNPTAFYLCASSTSGGAYNEQFFGPGTRLTVL.

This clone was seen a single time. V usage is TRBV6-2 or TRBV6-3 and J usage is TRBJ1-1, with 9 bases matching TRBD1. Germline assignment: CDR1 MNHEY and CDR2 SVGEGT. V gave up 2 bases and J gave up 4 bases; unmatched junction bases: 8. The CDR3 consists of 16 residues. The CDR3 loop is CASSYPLTGGATEAFF. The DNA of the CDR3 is TGTGCCAGCAGTTACCCATTGACAGGGGGGGCCACTGAAGCTTTCTTT.

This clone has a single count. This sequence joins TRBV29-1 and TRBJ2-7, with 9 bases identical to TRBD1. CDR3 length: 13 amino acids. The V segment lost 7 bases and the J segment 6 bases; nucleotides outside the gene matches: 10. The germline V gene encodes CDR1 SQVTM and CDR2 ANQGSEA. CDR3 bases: TGCAGCGCCGTGGGGGGACAGGGTTTCGAGCAGTACTTC. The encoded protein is CSAVGGQGFEQYF.

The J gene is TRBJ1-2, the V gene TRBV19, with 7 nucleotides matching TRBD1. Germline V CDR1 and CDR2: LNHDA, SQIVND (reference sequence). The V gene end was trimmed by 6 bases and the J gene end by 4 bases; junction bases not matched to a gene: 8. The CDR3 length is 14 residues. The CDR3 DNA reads TGTGCCAGTAGGAGACAGGGTCGCGGCTATGGCTACACCTTC. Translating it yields CASRRQGRGYGYTF.

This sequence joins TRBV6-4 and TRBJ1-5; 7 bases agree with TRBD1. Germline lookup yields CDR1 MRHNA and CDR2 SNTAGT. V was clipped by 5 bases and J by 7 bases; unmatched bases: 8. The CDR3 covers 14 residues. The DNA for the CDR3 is TGTGCCAGCAGTCCCAACAGGGGAGGCCAGCCCCAGCATTTT. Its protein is CASSPNRGGQPQHF.

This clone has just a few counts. For the CDR3, the DNA is TGTGCCAGCAAAGGGGGGACAGGGGTGAACTATGGCTACACCTTC. The encoded protein is CASKGGTGVNYGYTF. V is TRBV2 and J is TRBJ1-2, with TRBD1 matching over 10 bases. Per the germline V gene, CDR1 is SNHLY and CDR2 is FYNNEI. The trim removed 7 bases at V and 2 bases at J, leaving 7 bases unmatched. The CDR3 consists of 15 residues.

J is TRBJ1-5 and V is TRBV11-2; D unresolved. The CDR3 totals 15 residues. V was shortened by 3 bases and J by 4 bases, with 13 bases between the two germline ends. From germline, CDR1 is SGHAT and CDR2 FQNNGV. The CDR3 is CASSFGRGGNQPQHF. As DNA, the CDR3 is TGTGCCAGCAGCTTTGGCCGGGGTGGGAATCAGCCCCAGCATTTT.

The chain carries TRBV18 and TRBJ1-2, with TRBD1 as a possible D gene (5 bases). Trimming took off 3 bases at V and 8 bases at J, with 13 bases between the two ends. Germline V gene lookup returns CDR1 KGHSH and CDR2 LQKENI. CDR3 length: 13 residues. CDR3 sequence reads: CASSPGWGEGYTF. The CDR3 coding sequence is TGTGCCAGCTCACCTGGATGGGGGGAAGGCTACACCTTC.

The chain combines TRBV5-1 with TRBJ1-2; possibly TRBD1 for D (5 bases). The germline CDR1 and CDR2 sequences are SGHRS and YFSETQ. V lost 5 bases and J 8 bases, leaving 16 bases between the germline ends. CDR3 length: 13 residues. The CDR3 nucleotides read TGCGCCAGCAGATTTGGGACTTCAGAAGGCTACACCTTC. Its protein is CASRFGTSEGYTF.

In nucleotides, the CDR3 is TGTGCCAGCAGCGGCCGGGACAGAGATACTTTCTCCTACGAGCAGTACTTC. Translated: CASSGRDRDTFSYEQYF. The rearrangement joins TRBV3-1 (or the pseudogene TRBV3-2) to TRBJ2-7; TRBD1 aligns across 7 bases. Germline assignment: CDR1 LGHDT and CDR2 YNNKEL (reference sequence). The CDR3 extends over 17 amino acids. With 5 bases clipped from V and 0 bases from J, the junction kept 13 bases outside the gene matches.

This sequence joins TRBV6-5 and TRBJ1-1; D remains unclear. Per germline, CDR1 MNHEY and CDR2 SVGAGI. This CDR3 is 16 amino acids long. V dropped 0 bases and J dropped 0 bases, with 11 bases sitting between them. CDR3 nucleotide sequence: TGTGCCAGCAGTTACTCGATCCCCAGGCTGAACACTGAAGCTTTCTTT. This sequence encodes CASSYSIPRLNTEAFF.

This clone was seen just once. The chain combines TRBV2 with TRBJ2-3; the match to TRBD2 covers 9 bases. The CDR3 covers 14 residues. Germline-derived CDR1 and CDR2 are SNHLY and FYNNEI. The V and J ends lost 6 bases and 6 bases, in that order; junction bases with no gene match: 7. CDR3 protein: CASSELAGGDTQYF. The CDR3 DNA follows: TGTGCCAGCAGCGAACTAGCGGGTGGCGATACGCAGTATTTT.

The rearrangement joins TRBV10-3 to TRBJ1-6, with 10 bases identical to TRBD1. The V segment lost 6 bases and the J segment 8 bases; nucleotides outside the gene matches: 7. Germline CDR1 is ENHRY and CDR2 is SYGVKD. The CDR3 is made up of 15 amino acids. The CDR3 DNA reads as TGTGCCATCAGCGGAGACAGGGGGCCTGATTCACCCCTCCACTTT. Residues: CAISGDRGPDSPLHF.

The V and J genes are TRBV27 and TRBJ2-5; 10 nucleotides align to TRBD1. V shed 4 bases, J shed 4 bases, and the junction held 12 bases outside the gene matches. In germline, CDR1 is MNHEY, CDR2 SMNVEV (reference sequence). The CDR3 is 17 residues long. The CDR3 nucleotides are TGTGCCAGCAGTTGGGCCTTCGACAGGGGGCAGGGAGAGACCCAGTACTTC. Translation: CASSWAFDRGQGETQYF.

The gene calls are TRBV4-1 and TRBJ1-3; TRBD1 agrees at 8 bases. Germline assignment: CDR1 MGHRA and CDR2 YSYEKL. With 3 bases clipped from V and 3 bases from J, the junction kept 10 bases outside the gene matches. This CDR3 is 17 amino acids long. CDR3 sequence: CASSHLLFRGLGNTIYF. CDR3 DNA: TGCGCCAGCAGCCACCTCCTGTTCAGGGGGCTTGGAAACACCATATATTTT.

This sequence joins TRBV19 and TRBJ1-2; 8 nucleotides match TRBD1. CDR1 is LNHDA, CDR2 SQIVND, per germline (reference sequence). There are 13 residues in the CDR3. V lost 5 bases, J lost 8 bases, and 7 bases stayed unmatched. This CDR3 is CASSVSGGVGYTF. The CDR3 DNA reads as TGTGCCAGTAGTGTTTCAGGGGGCGTAGGCTACACCTTC. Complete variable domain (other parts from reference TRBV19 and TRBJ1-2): DGGITQSPKYLFRKEGQNVTLSCEQNLNHDAMYWYRQDPGQGLRLIYYSQIVNDFQKGDIAEGYSVSREKKESFPLTVTSAQKNPTAFYLCASSVSGGVGYTFGSGTRLTVV.

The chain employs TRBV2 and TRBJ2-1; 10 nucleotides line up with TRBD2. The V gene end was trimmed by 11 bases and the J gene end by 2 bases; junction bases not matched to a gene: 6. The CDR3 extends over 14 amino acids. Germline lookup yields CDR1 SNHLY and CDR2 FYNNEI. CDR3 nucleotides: TGTGCCTCTTCACTAGCGGGGCCCTACAATGAGCAGTTCTTC. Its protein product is CASSLAGPYNEQFF.

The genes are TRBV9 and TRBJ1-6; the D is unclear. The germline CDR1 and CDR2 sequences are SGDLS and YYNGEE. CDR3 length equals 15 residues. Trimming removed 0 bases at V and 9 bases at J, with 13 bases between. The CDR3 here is CASSVVGVEGSPLHF. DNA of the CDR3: TGTGCCAGCAGCGTAGTCGGCGTCGAGGGTTCACCCCTCCACTTT.

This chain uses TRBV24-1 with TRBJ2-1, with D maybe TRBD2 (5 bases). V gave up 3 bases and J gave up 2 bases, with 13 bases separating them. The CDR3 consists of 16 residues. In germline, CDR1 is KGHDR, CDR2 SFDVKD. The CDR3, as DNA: TGTGCCACCAGTGATCCCACGGGGAGAGCCTACAATGAGCAGTTCTTC. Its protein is CATSDPTGRAYNEQFF.

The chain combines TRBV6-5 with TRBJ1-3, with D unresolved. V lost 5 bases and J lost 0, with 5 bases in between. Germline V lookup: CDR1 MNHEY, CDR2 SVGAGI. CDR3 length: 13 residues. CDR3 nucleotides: TGTGCCAGCAGTCGTCCCTCTGGAAACACCATATATTTT. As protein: CASSRPSGNTIYF.

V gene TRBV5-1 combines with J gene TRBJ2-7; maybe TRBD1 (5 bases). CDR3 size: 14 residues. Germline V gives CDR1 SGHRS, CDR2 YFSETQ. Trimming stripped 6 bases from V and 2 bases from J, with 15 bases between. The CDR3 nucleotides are TGCGCCAGCAAACGAGACTCGACAGCCTACGAGCAGTACTTC. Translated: CASKRDSTAYEQYF.

CDR3 protein: CASSPTSTGIYEQYF. The DNA for the CDR3 is TGCGCCAGCAGCCCGACCTCAACAGGGATCTACGAGCAGTACTTC. The chain employs TRBV5-1 and TRBJ2-7; possibly TRBD1 for D (6 bases). Germline V lookup: CDR1 SGHRS, CDR2 YFSETQ. The CDR3 is made up of 15 amino acids. Trimming took off 4 bases at V and 3 bases at J, with 17 bases between the two ends.

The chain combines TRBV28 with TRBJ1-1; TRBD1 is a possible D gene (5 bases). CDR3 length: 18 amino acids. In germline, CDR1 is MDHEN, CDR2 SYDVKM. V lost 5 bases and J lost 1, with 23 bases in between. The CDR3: CASSPLLPLWGGNTEAFF. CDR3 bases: TGTGCCAGCAGTCCTTTACTACCCCTCTGGGGGGGGAACACTGAAGCTTTCTTT.

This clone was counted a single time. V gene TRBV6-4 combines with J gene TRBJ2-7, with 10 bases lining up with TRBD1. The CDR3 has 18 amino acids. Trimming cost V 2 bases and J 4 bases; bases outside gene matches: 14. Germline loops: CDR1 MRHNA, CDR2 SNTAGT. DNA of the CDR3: TGTGCCAGCAGTGACACCGTCCGTGGGACAGGGGTGGAGTACGAGCAGTACTTC. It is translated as CASSDTVRGTGVEYEQYF.